At least ten counts were recorded for the clone carrying this T cell receptor beta chain. Its antigen remains unidentified. The length of the CDR3 is 12 residues. The V gene lost 1 base and the J gene lost 4 bases, with 4 bases spanning the gap. Germline CDR1 LGHDT, CDR2 YNNKEL (reference sequence). The donors were all healthy and Caucasian. The data were taken from a study of identical twins. General study results and limits: The models gave estimates that fell short of the out-of-frame TCR alpha sharing seen in monozygotic twins.

A universal primer site arose from template switching, and cDNA bore unique molecular identifiers. TCRdb re-derived calls from the 5' RACE reads in MiXCR, one entry per CDR3 protein. The table has about 500,000 distinct CDR3 sequences, approximately 15% seen once. This sample also appeared in a second study, on yellow fever vaccine responses in identical twins.

The sample taken for sequencing was CD4+ T cells sorted from blood. The sequence came from a woman in her late teens or twenties in good health. The chain couples TRBV3-1 to TRBJ2-5; unclear D gene. The CDR3 loop reads CASSQAAETQYF. The DNA of the CDR3 is TGTGCCAGCAGCCAAGCTGCAGAGACCCAGTACTTC.